These 21 T cell receptor beta chains were sequenced from one sample in a study of blood T cell repertoires in COVID-19. Profiling relied on immunoSEQ multiplex PCR, and the TCRdb table lists in-frame clones only, not all of them. Among 95,000 to 150,000 clones, roughly four fifths were seen once, and the ten largest hold 3.5% to 5.5%. Sequenced sample: peripheral blood. These receptors were obtained from a woman between 65 and 79 years old with acute or convalescent COVID-19.

As for this clone: Additional DNA sequences in this sample encode the identical CDR3. The genes are TRBV19 and TRBJ2-4, with TRBD2 identical over 12 bases. The germline gives CDR1 LNHDA, CDR2 SQIVND (reference sequence). J lost 1 base, V lost 8 bases, and 0 bases had no gene match. The CDR3 loop spans 14 amino acids. The CDR3 is CASLAGGAKNIQYF. In nucleotides, the CDR3 is TGTGCCAGTCTAGCGGGGGGGGCCAAAAACATTCAGTACTTC.

V is TRBV4-1 and J is TRBJ2-7; 9 nucleotides align to TRBD1. The germline gives CDR1 MGHRA, CDR2 YSYEKL. V was pared by 0 bases and J by 4 bases, with 10 bases of the junction left unmatched. This CDR3 comprises 17 residues. The CDR3 sequence is CASSQDEGGTGRYEQYV. The CDR3, as DNA: TGCGCCAGCAGCCAAGATGAGGGGGGGACAGGGCGTTACGAGCAGTACGTC.

This chain connects TRBV15 to TRBJ1-3; 7 nucleotides line up with TRBD1. Trimming removed 5 bases from V and 2 bases from J; junction bases left unmatched: 6. The length of the CDR3 is 15 residues. Germline V CDR1 and CDR2: LNHNV, YYDKDF (reference sequence). The CDR3 DNA follows: TGTGCCACCAGCCAAGACAGGGTGGCTGGAAACACCATATATTTT. Its protein product is CATSQDRVAGNTIYF.

The chain is built from TRBV9 and TRBJ2-1; unclear D gene. V lost 0 bases, J lost 6 bases, and 4 bases lay in between. Germline CDR1 is SGDLS and CDR2 is YYNGEE. The CDR3 has 12 amino acids. Here the CDR3 reads CASSVVSNEQFF. The CDR3 nucleotides are TGTGCCAGCAGCGTAGTGAGCAATGAGCAGTTCTTC.

The chain carries TRBV7-9 and TRBJ2-3, with D possibly matching TRBD2 (6 bases). The V gene lost 6 bases and the J gene lost 3 bases, with 19 bases spanning the gap. Germline V gene sequence: CDR1 SEHNR, CDR2 FQNEAQ (reference sequence). This CDR3 region has 16 residues. The CDR3 bases are TGTGCCAGCAGTCAATTAGGAGGGGTAAGGACAGATACGCAGTATTTT. This encodes CASSQLGGVRTDTQYF.

The chain links TRBV11-3 to TRBJ2-3; 7 positions match TRBD1. V lost 2 bases to trimming and J lost 0 bases; unmatched junction nucleotides: 8. The CDR3 has 17 amino acids. Germline CDR1 and CDR2: SGHNT and YENEEA. CDR3 nucleotides: TGTGCCAGCAGCTTATTCCTCGGACAGGACAGCACAGATACGCAGTATTTT. Protein sequence: CASSLFLGQDSTDTQYF. The full variable domain, rest sourced from reference TRBV11-3 and TRBJ2-3, is EAGVVQSPRYKIIEKKQPVAFWCNPISGHNTLYWYLQNLGQGPELLIRYENEEAVDDSQLPKDRFSAERLKGVDSTLKIQPAELGDSAVYLCASSLFLGQDSTDTQYFGPGTRLTVL.

This clone occurred a few times. The chain uses TRBV6-1 and TRBJ1-2; D ambiguous. Looked up from germline, CDR1 is MNHNS and CDR2 is SASEGT. The CDR3 extends over 12 amino acids. The V end was cut by 2 bases, the J end by 8 bases, with 9 bases between. The CDR3 protein is CASSENRLGYTF. CDR3 nucleotides: TGTGCCAGCAGTGAAAACCGACTCGGCTACACCTTC.

V and J are TRBV10-3 and TRBJ1-5; 7 bases agree with TRBD1. V gave up 10 bases and J gave up 2 bases; unmatched junction bases: 23. Germline loops: CDR1 ENHRY, CDR2 SYGVKD. The CDR3 loop spans 19 amino acids. CDR3 bases: TGTGCCAAGGCAGGGAGTTGGGACAGTCCGCTATCGGGCAATCAGCCCCAGCATTTT. It is translated as CAKAGSWDSPLSGNQPQHF.

This clone has a single count. The rearrangement uses TRBV19 and TRBJ1-2; D is unresolved. V was clipped by 4 bases and J by 7 bases, with 19 bases between them. This CDR3 region has 15 residues. Germline V CDR1 and CDR2: LNHDA, SQIVND (reference sequence). The chain's CDR3 is CASSTPGIQLGGYTF. Written as DNA, the CDR3 is TGTGCCAGTAGTACACCCGGGATCCAACTGGGTGGCTACACCTTC. The full variable domain, with the rest looked up from reference TRBV19 and TRBJ1-2, is DGGITQSPKYLFRKEGQNVTLSCEQNLNHDAMYWYRQDPGQGLRLIYYSQIVNDFQKGDIAEGYSVSREKKESFPLTVTSAQKNPTAFYLCASSTPGIQLGGYTFGSGTRLTVV.

The chain links TRBV30 to TRBJ1-5, with D possibly matching TRBD1 (5 bases). V dropped 0 bases and J dropped 4 bases, with 16 bases sitting between them. This CDR3 is 16 amino acids long. Germline CDR1 reads GTSNPN; CDR2 reads SVGIG (reference sequence). Here the CDR3 reads CAWSVGAGAGNQPQHF. The DNA of the CDR3 is TGTGCCTGGAGTGTAGGGGCTGGTGCAGGGAATCAGCCCCAGCATTTT.

The V and J genes are TRBV6-2 or TRBV6-3 and TRBJ1-2; 8 bases are shared with TRBD1. Germline CDR1 MNHEY, CDR2 SVGEGT. CDR3 length equals 13 residues. J gave up 8 bases and V 0 bases, and 2 bases lay outside the gene matches. CDR3 DNA sequence: TGTGCCAGCAGTTACTCGGCAGGGGGCGGCTACACCTTC. The encoded protein is CASSYSAGGGYTF.

The V gene is TRBV9, the J gene TRBJ2-5; perhaps TRBD2 as D (6 bases). CDR1 is SGDLS and CDR2 is YYNGEE in the germline V gene. The ends were cut back, 4 bases at V and 14 bases at J, with 18 bases in the middle. This CDR3 has 12 amino acids. CDR3 sequence: CASSRTGEAPYF. Here the CDR3 DNA reads TGTGCCAGCAGCCGAACTGGGGAGGCGCCCTACTTC. The whole variable domain, remainder taken from reference TRBV9 and TRBJ2-5, is DSGVTQTPKHLITATGQRVTLRCSPRSGDLSVYWYQQSLDQGLQFLIQYYNGEERAKGNILERFSAQQFPDLHSELNLSSLELGDSALYFCASSRTGEAPYFGPGTRLLVL.

This chain uses TRBV18 with TRBJ1-1, with D possibly being TRBD1 (6 bases). The length of the CDR3 is 12 residues. The germline V gene has CDR1 KGHSH and CDR2 LQKENI. V was shortened by 4 bases and J by 8 bases, with 11 bases between the two germline ends. CDR3 protein: CASSRGQIEAFF. The CDR3, as DNA: TGTGCCAGCTCACGCGGACAGATAGAAGCTTTCTTT.

This chain uses TRBV9 with TRBJ1-1; perhaps TRBD1 as D (5 bases). V lost 2 bases to trimming and J lost 3 bases, with 11 bases between them. The germline V gene has CDR1 SGDLS and CDR2 YYNGEE. This CDR3 comprises 14 residues. In DNA, the CDR3 is TGTGCCAGCAGCGTGGGACTGGAGGACACTGAAGCTTTCTTT. It specifies CASSVGLEDTEAFF.

This clone has only one observation. The V gene is TRBV5-6, the J gene TRBJ1-3, with 8 bases identical to TRBD1. This CDR3 contains 14 residues. Germline V gene data show CDR1 as SGHDT and CDR2 as YYEEEE. V was pared by 4 bases and J by 4 bases, with 4 bases of the junction left unmatched. CDR3 residues: CASSETGVGNTIYF. The CDR3 DNA follows: TGTGCCAGCAGCGAGACAGGGGTCGGAAACACCATATATTTT. The full variable domain, completed using reference TRBV5-6 and TRBJ1-3, is DAGVTQSPTHLIKTRGQQVTLRCSPKSGHDTVSWYQQALGQGPQFIFQYYEEEERQRGNFPDRFSGHQFPNYSSELNVNALLLGDSALYLCASSETGVGNTIYFGEGSWLTVV.

The rearrangement joins TRBV7-2 to TRBJ1-4; 9 bases line up with TRBD1. The CDR3 totals 16 residues. Germline CDR1 reads SGHTA; CDR2 reads FQGNSA. Trimming removed 0 bases from V and 2 bases from J; junction bases left unmatched: 1. This chain's CDR3 is CASSLATGGTNEKLFF. CDR3 nucleotides: TGTGCCAGCAGCTTAGCGACAGGGGGGACTAATGAAAAACTGTTTTTT.

V is TRBV11-1 and J is TRBJ1-1; weak D call: TRBD1 (5 bases). The CDR3 consists of 16 residues. In germline, CDR1 is SGHAT, CDR2 FQDESV (reference sequence). Between the trimmed V and J ends, which lost 7 bases and 2 bases, there was a span of 20 bases. The CDR3 DNA reads as TGTGCCAGCACCCCCCCGCCAGGGAAGTCTAACACTGAAGCTTTCTTT. Protein product: CASTPPPGKSNTEAFF.

The chain uses TRBV7-2 and TRBJ1-1; TRBD1 matches at 7 bases. CDR1 SGHTA and CDR2 FQGNSA come from the germline V gene. J gave up 0 bases and V 6 bases, and 7 bases lay outside the gene matches. The CDR3 has 15 residues. The chain's CDR3 is CASSPGQNMNTEAFF. The CDR3 DNA follows: TGTGCCAGCAGTCCGGGACAGAACATGAACACTGAAGCTTTCTTT.

The J gene is TRBJ1-2, the V gene TRBV27; 7 bases align to TRBD1. The CDR3 is 17 amino acids. Germline V CDR1 and CDR2: MNHEY, SMNVEV (reference sequence). The ends lost 3 bases at V and 2 bases at J; junction bases unmatched: 12. DNA of the CDR3: TGTGCCAGCAGTTTTGAGGGGGCGCGAGGTCAGAACTATGGCTACACCTTC. Translation gives CASSFEGARGQNYGYTF.

The chain combines TRBV7-7 with TRBJ2-5, with TRBD2 identical over 10 bases. The CDR3 is 14 residues long. CDR1 is SSHAT, CDR2 FNYEAQ, per germline (reference sequence). V shed 5 bases, J shed 5 bases, and the junction held 5 bases outside the gene matches. The CDR3 spells CASSSGGAWETQYF. DNA of the CDR3: TGTGCCAGCAGCAGCGGGGGGGCCTGGGAGACCCAGTACTTC.

This chain links TRBV5-1 with TRBJ2-5; 10 bases match TRBD1. The CDR3 loop spans 15 amino acids. Germline V gene data show CDR1 as SGHRS and CDR2 as YFSETQ. Trimming at V came to 5 bases and at J to 5 bases, leaving 9 bases not matched to a gene. The CDR3 DNA follows: TGCGCCAGCAGTTCGGTGGGACAGGGGTTGGAGACCCAGTACTTC. Encoded protein: CASSSVGQGLETQYF.